A selection of T cell receptor beta chains follows, all from one sample in a study of Tregs in tolerant kidney transplant recipients. Clones were read by immunoSEQ multiplex PCR, and TCRdb kept only the in-frame ones, dropping some. This table has tens of thousands of clones, 95% to 98% appearing once. Sequenced material: CD4+ T cells from blood, taken before the transplant. The receptors stem from a human donor who received a combined kidney and bone marrow transplant. Both conserved end residues are part of each CDR3. The D gene is left open where the match is weak. Some rows mark clone size as missing; the rest say once, few, many or name a class of expanded clone.

j_call v_call d_call clone_size cdr3_aa cdr3_nt
TRBJ1-2 TRBV6-1 - - CASSEANDQLGGYTF TGTGCCAGCAGTGAAGCTAACGACCAACTCGGGGGCTACACCTTC
TRBJ1-6 TRBV30 - - CAWTGAFVSPLHF TGTGCCTGGACTGGGGCATTTGTGTCACCCCTCCACTTT
TRBJ1-4 TRBV4-1 - - CASSQDGPGEPPNNEKLFF TGCGCCAGCAGCCAAGATGGTCCAGGGGAGCCACCTAATAATGAAAAACTGTTTTTT
TRBJ2-1 TRBV27 TRBD2 - CASSLLGSGGRYNEQFF TGTGCCAGCAGTTTATTGGGTAGCGGGGGAAGGTACAATGAGCAGTTCTTC
TRBJ2-6 TRBV9 - - CASTWAGVSGANVLTF TGTGCCAGCACGTGGGCAGGGGTCTCTGGGGCCAACGTCCTGACTTTC
TRBJ1-4 TRBV6-1 TRBD1 - CASSALHGTGVEKLFF TGTGCCAGCAGTGCCCTCCATGGGACAGGGGTTGAAAAACTGTTTTTT
TRBJ2-7 TRBV19 TRBD2 - CASSIGSGRAYEQYF TGTGCCAGTAGTATTGGGAGCGGGAGGGCGTACGAGCAGTACTTC
TRBJ2-1 TRBV18 - - CASSPLNEQFF TGTGCCAGCTCACCTCTCAATGAGCAGTTCTTC
TRBJ2-7 TRBV11-2 TRBD1 - CASSLLFRQGRTYEQYF TGTGCCAGCAGCTTACTTTTCCGACAGGGGCGAACCTACGAGCAGTACTTC
TRBJ2-3 TRBV5-4 TRBD2 - CASSLMTSGRAGTDTQYF TGTGCCAGCAGCTTGATGACTAGCGGGAGGGCCGGGACAGATACGCAGTATTTT
TRBJ2-2 TRBV5-1 TRBD2 few CASSLPSGINAGELFF TGCGCCAGCAGCTTGCCTAGCGGGATTAACGCCGGGGAGCTGTTTTTT
TRBJ2-2 TRBV5-1 - - CASSLPDSANTGELFF TGCGCCAGCAGCTTACCGGACTCAGCGAACACCGGGGAGCTGTTTTTT
TRBJ1-4 TRBV5-4 - - CASSAGAFNNEKLFF TGTGCCAGCAGCGCAGGGGCGTTTAATAATGAAAAACTGTTTTTT
TRBJ2-7 TRBV18 TRBD1 - CASSPTPGQGLEQYF TGTGCCAGCTCACCTACTCCGGGACAGGGGCTCGAGCAGTACTTC
TRBJ2-7 TRBV9 - - CASSGTAPYEQYF TGTGCCAGCAGCGGGACAGCTCCGTACGAGCAGTACTTC
TRBJ2-7 TRBV28 - - CASSFTYEQYF TGTGCCAGCAGTTTTACCTACGAGCAGTACTTC
TRBJ1-6 TRBV5-1 TRBD1 - CASSLVSGTGVLSYNSPLHF TGCGCCAGCAGCTTGGTCTCCGGGACAGGCGTACTCTCCTATAATTCACCCCTCCACTTT
TRBJ2-7 TRBV4-2 - - CASSQGLADTYEQYF TGTGCCAGCAGCCAAGGTCTAGCCGACACCTACGAGCAGTACTTC
TRBJ2-3 TRBV25-1 - - CASSQYGTDTQYF TGTGCCAGCAGTCAGTACGGCACAGATACGCAGTATTTT
TRBJ2-5 TRBV4-1 - - CASSHPDRSGAQYF TGCGCCAGCAGCCACCCAGACAGGTCCGGGGCCCAGTACTTC
TRBJ1-2 TRBV29-1 - - CSVERVVYGYTF TGCAGCGTTGAGAGGGTCGTCTATGGCTACACCTTC
TRBJ2-1 TRBV19 - - CASSIDPVRGWYNEQFF TGTGCCAGTAGTATAGATCCGGTGCGGGGTTGGTACAATGAGCAGTTCTTC
TRBJ1-1 TRBV4-2 TRBD1 - CASSQLQGAQEAFF TGTGCCAGCAGCCAACTCCAGGGGGCGCAGGAAGCTTTCTTT
TRBJ2-1 TRBV27 TRBD1 once CASSLPGTGNNEQFF TGTGCCAGCAGTTTACCCGGGACAGGGAACAATGAGCAGTTCTTC
TRBJ2-2 TRBV2 TRBD1 - CASSKTGHTGELFF TGTGCCAGCAGTAAGACAGGGCACACCGGGGAGCTGTTTTTT
TRBJ1-2 TRBV29-1 - - CSVQGGGYGYTF TGCAGCGTTCAGGGAGGGGGCTATGGCTACACCTTC
TRBJ2-1 TRBV5-1 TRBD1 - CASSWQPPGQGYNEQFF TGCGCCAGCAGCTGGCAACCTCCGGGACAGGGATACAATGAGCAGTTCTTC
TRBJ2-2 TRBV6-6 - once CASRLLGAGGELFF TGTGCCAGCAGACTTCTGGGAGCGGGCGGGGAGCTGTTTTTT
TRBJ2-7 TRBV7-9 - - CASSLTQGGEQYF TGTGCCAGCAGCTTAACGCAGGGGGGCGAGCAGTACTTC
TRBJ1-1 TRBV5-4 - - CASSLGRTNTEAFF TGTGCCAGCAGCTTAGGGCGGACAAACACTGAAGCTTTCTTT
TRBJ2-1 TRBV7-3 TRBD1 - CASSLQGVHEQFF TGTGCCAGCAGTCTACAGGGGGTCCATGAGCAGTTCTTC
TRBJ2-5 TRBV6-1 - - CATPGGETQYF TGTGCCACCCCCGGAGGGGAGACCCAGTACTTC
TRBJ2-5 TRBV10-3 - - CAISDGGTEETQYF TGTGCCATCAGTGACGGCGGGACGGAGGAGACCCAGTACTTC
TRBJ2-7 TRBV4-1 - - CASSRPGRFGWDEQYF TGCGCCAGCAGCCGCCCAGGGCGCTTTGGTTGGGACGAGCAGTACTTC
TRBJ2-3 TRBV4-3 - - CASSQRGGADTQYF TGCGCCAGCAGCCAGCGGGGTGGGGCAGATACGCAGTATTTT
TRBJ2-3 TRBV9 TRBD2 once CASSVSGGSPDTQYF TGTGCCAGCAGCGTGAGCGGGGGATCACCAGATACGCAGTATTTT
TRBJ2-2 TRBV5-1 - - CASSLAEGNTGELFF TGCGCCAGCAGCTTGGCCGAGGGTAACACCGGGGAGCTGTTTTTT